This T cell receptor (beta chain) was found in a study of T cell responses to AZD1222 COVID-19 vaccine. In regard to this clone: Its target is unknown.

Germline trimming cut 0 bases from V and 5 bases from J; bases unmatched to any gene: 2. The CDR3 spans 15 residues. Germline-derived CDR1 and CDR2 are SGHRS and YFSETQ. General study results and limits: At study baseline, merely a handful of AZD1222 recipients were seropositive. Sampled repertoires all dated from after the peak T cell response. Spike-specific TCR breadth and depth went up after people got two AZD1222 doses.

Profiling relied on immunoSEQ multiplex PCR, and the TCRdb table lists in-frame clones only, not all of them. Of roughly 50,000 clones in the sample, around 89% are singletons; the top ten hold approximately 14%. Pooled together were second doses at about 4 or about 12 weeks. Sequenced material: peripheral blood, taken 28 days after the second AZD1222 dose. This TCR was sampled from an adult who received the AZD1222 COVID-19 vaccine. The genes are TRBV5-1 and TRBJ2-2, with 9 bases fitting TRBD2. The CDR3 region has the DNA TGCGCCAGCAGCTTGGGTCTAGCGGGAACCGGGGAGCTGTTTTTT. As protein: CASSLGLAGTGELFF.